These 26 T cell receptor beta chains originate from one sample sequenced in a study of CD4 T cell repertoires in COVID-19. Profiled with immunoSEQ multiplex PCR; TCRdb holds only in-frame clones, not every one. The table includes tens of thousands of clones, around 87% detected once. No culture step preceded sequencing of the ex vivo isolated memory T cells. Specimen: central memory CD4+ T cells from blood, collected before the COVID-19 pandemic. These receptors originate from a human donor who had COVID-19.

The chain combines TRBV10-3 with TRBJ1-1, with 7 bases aligning to TRBD1. Germline V gene lookup returns CDR1 ENHRY and CDR2 SYGVKD. This CDR3 comprises 12 residues. Losses at the gene ends were 10 bases for V and 3 bases for J; bases not matched to a gene: 5. The CDR3 loop is CASHRGDTEAFF. The CDR3 nucleotides read TGTGCCAGCCACAGGGGAGACACTGAAGCTTTCTTT.

J is TRBJ1-3 and V is TRBV6-1; possibly TRBD1 for D (5 bases). Germline assignment: CDR1 MNHNS and CDR2 SASEGT. V lost 6 bases to trimming and J lost 1 base, with 10 bases between them. The CDR3 runs to 14 residues. This CDR3 reads CASSLGESGNTIYF. The CDR3 nucleotides are TGTGCCAGCAGCCTAGGGGAATCTGGAAACACCATATATTTT.

The gene calls are TRBV7-2 and TRBJ1-2; TRBD1 aligns across 7 bases. Looked up from germline, CDR1 is SGHTA and CDR2 is FQGNSA. V was pared by 6 bases and J by 6 bases, with 7 bases of the junction left unmatched. The CDR3 has 13 residues. The CDR3 bases are TGTGCCAGCAGTCGACAGGGTACGGATGGCTACACCTTC. This gives the protein CASSRQGTDGYTF.

The rearrangement links TRBV6-5 to TRBJ2-7; 7 bases are a match to TRBD2. Germline-derived CDR1 and CDR2 are MNHEY and SVGAGI. The V and J ends lost 6 bases and 0 bases, in that order; junction bases with no gene match: 8. The CDR3 loop spans 15 amino acids. The CDR3 DNA is TGTGCCAGCAGCCTCCAAGCGGGACCCTCCTACGAGCAGTACTTC. As protein: CASSLQAGPSYEQYF.

The chain couples TRBV6-1 to TRBJ2-7, with D perhaps TRBD1 (6 bases). The germline V and J ends were trimmed by 5 bases and 5 bases, with 10 bases remaining between them. Germline V gives CDR1 MNHNS, CDR2 SASEGT. CDR3 length: 12 amino acids. CDR3 bases: TGTGCCAGCAGTACAGGGTTGAACGAGCAGTACTTC. This codes for CASSTGLNEQYF.

The rearrangement uses TRBV5-1 and TRBJ2-2; 9 bases are shared with TRBD2. CDR1 and CDR2 (germline): SGHRS, YFSETQ. This CDR3 has 17 residues. J was trimmed by 0 bases and V by 0 bases; bases with no gene match: 3. CDR3 protein: CASSLEASGTNTGELFF. The CDR3 nucleotides are TGCGCCAGCAGCTTGGAGGCTAGCGGGACGAACACCGGGGAGCTGTTTTTT.

The chain has TRBV19 and TRBJ2-6; D might be TRBD1 (6 bases). Per germline, CDR1 LNHDA and CDR2 SQIVND (reference sequence). V was clipped by 8 bases and J by 2 bases, with 13 bases between them. This CDR3 comprises 15 residues. CDR3 DNA: TGTGCCAGTGGAATACAGGGTCCTGGGGCCAACGTCCTGACTTTC. Amino acid sequence: CASGIQGPGANVLTF.

The chain carries TRBV10-3 and TRBJ1-4; TRBD1 aligns across 9 bases. From germline, CDR1 is ENHRY and CDR2 SYGVKD. This CDR3 region has 13 residues. The trim removed 11 bases at V and 8 bases at J, leaving 9 bases unmatched. CDR3 bases: TGTGCCTCCGGGGACAGGGAACGCGAAAAACTGTTTTTT. Translating gives CASGDREREKLFF.

V gene TRBV5-1 combines with J gene TRBJ2-7; TRBD1 agrees at 9 bases. J lost 5 bases, V lost 0 bases, and 12 bases had no gene match. CDR1 and CDR2 from the germline V gene are SGHRS and YFSETQ. CDR3 size: 17 residues. The CDR3 loop reads CASSLALLGQGWDEQYF. The CDR3 DNA reads as TGCGCCAGCAGCTTGGCCTTATTGGGACAGGGATGGGACGAGCAGTACTTC.

The chain has TRBV6-1 and TRBJ2-1, with 9 bases identical to TRBD1. The CDR3 sequence is 15 residues long. Germline V gene data show CDR1 as MNHNS and CDR2 as SASEGT. Trimming removed 4 bases from V and 7 bases from J; junction bases left unmatched: 8. DNA for the CDR3: TGTGCCAGCAGTGTCCAACAGGGGGCGCAGAATGAGCAGTTCTTC. Translation: CASSVQQGAQNEQFF.

This sequence joins TRBV28 and TRBJ1-2, with D possibly being TRBD1 (6 bases). The CDR3 is made up of 14 amino acids. Germline CDR1 and CDR2: MDHEN and SYDVKM. The germline V and J ends were trimmed by 8 bases and 5 bases, with 18 bases remaining between them. Written as DNA, the CDR3 is TGTGCCAGCGCAGGGGAGGGGCTGGGTTATGGCTACACCTTC. Encoded protein: CASAGEGLGYGYTF.

This clone was seen just once. The V gene is TRBV2, the J gene TRBJ1-6; 8 bases fit TRBD1. The CDR3 totals 15 residues. Germline V gene sequence: CDR1 SNHLY, CDR2 FYNNEI. V lost 4 bases and J lost 7; bases outside the gene matches: 6. CDR3: CASSGQGSNNSPLHF. The CDR3 coding sequence is TGTGCCAGCAGTGGACAGGGGAGCAACAATTCACCCCTCCACTTT.

The J gene is TRBJ2-3, the V gene TRBV11-2; D uncertain. Germline V lookup: CDR1 SGHAT, CDR2 FQNNGV. The CDR3 is 15 amino acids. Trimming pared 3 bases from V and 1 base from J, leaving 11 bases between. CDR3 nucleotides: TGTGCCAGCAGCTTTAGAGGTGCGGGCACAGATACGCAGTATTTT. Translated, it gives CASSFRGAGTDTQYF.

The genes are TRBV9 and TRBJ2-1, with D possibly TRBD2 on 6 matching bases. V was clipped by 3 bases and J by 0 bases, with 13 bases between them. The germline V gene encodes CDR1 SGDLS and CDR2 YYNGEE. This CDR3 has 16 amino acids. The CDR3 is CASSALGRGSYNEQFF. CDR3 nucleotides: TGTGCCAGCAGCGCCCTCGGGCGGGGCTCCTACAATGAGCAGTTCTTC. Full variable domain (remainder filled in from reference TRBV9 and TRBJ2-1): DSGVTQTPKHLITATGQRVTLRCSPRSGDLSVYWYQQSLDQGLQFLIQYYNGEERAKGNILERFSAQQFPDLHSELNLSSLELGDSALYFCASSALGRGSYNEQFFGPGTRLTVL.

The chain employs TRBV7-2 and TRBJ2-7, with a tentative D call TRBD1 (5 bases). V was trimmed by 4 bases and J by 2 bases, leaving 12 bases between them. Per germline, CDR1 SGHTA and CDR2 FQGNSA. The CDR3 covers 14 residues. DNA of the CDR3: TGTGCCAGCAGCTGGGGCGATTTCCCCTACGAGCAGTACTTC. It specifies CASSWGDFPYEQYF.

The rearrangement links TRBV18 to TRBJ1-1; no clear D gene. The CDR3 spans 15 residues. CDR1 is KGHSH, CDR2 LQKENI, per germline. V was clipped by 3 bases and J by 2 bases, with 13 bases between them. DNA of the CDR3: TGTGCCAGCTCACCCCTTAAGGAGGTAAACACTGAAGCTTTCTTT. Protein: CASSPLKEVNTEAFF.

The chain couples TRBV5-1 to TRBJ1-1, with no clear D. This CDR3 has 14 residues. Germline V gene lookup returns CDR1 SGHRS and CDR2 YFSETQ. Trimming removed 0 bases at V and 4 bases at J, with 10 bases between. The CDR3 DNA reads TGCGCCAGCAGCTTGGTGCCAGCGGGCACTGAAGCTTTCTTT. Translation gives CASSLVPAGTEAFF. The variable domain in full, completed from reference TRBV5-1 and TRBJ1-1, reads KAGVTQTPRYLIKTRGQQVTLSCSPISGHRSVSWYQQTPGQGLQFLFEYFSETQRNKGNFPGRFSGRQFSNSRSEMNVSTLELGDSALYLCASSLVPAGTEAFFGQGTRLTVV.

The chain links TRBV19 to TRBJ2-2; TRBD1 matches 8 bases. This CDR3 is 16 amino acids long. Losses at the gene ends were 6 bases for V and 9 bases for J; bases not matched to a gene: 15. CDR1 LNHDA and CDR2 SQIVND come from the germline V gene (reference sequence). CDR3 residues: CASSPGQGKNMRELFF. CDR3 nucleotides: TGTGCCAGTAGCCCAGGACAGGGTAAAAACATGCGGGAGCTGTTTTTT.

The chain combines TRBV4-1 with TRBJ2-1; a weak D match, TRBD1 (5 bases). Deletions cut 4 bases from V and 0 bases from J, with 16 bases between. The germline V gene encodes CDR1 MGHRA and CDR2 YSYEKL. This CDR3 has 17 residues. The CDR3 is CASSPPRVPSSYNEQFF. Written as DNA, the CDR3 is TGCGCCAGCAGCCCCCCCAGGGTACCTAGCTCCTACAATGAGCAGTTCTTC.

The rearrangement links TRBV19 to TRBJ2-3; unclear D gene. This CDR3 spans 11 amino acids. CDR1 LNHDA and CDR2 SQIVND come from the germline V gene (reference sequence). V dropped 5 bases and J dropped 7 bases, with 7 bases sitting between them. CDR3 in DNA: TGTGCCAGTAGTGAGCGATATACGCAGTATTTT. Amino acids: CASSERYTQYF.

This clone was observed a single time. This chain uses TRBV6-5 with TRBJ1-2; D remains unclear. Deletions cut 6 bases from V and 8 bases from J, with 22 bases between. CDR1 is MNHEY, CDR2 SVGAGI, per germline. The CDR3 extends over 15 amino acids. The CDR3 DNA reads TGTGCCAGCAGCCTACGGAGGGAGGTGGCTGGCGGCTACACCTTC. Protein sequence: CASSLRREVAGGYTF.

This clone appeared a single time. V is TRBV6-1 and J is TRBJ1-5; TRBD1 matches at 9 bases. The CDR3 length is 19 residues. Germline CDR1 MNHNS, CDR2 SASEGT. V shed 4 bases, J shed 0 bases, and the junction held 13 bases outside the gene matches. The CDR3 protein is CASSVPPGQGFNSNQPQHF. For the CDR3, the DNA is TGTGCCAGCAGTGTACCGCCGGGACAGGGATTTAATAGCAATCAGCCCCAGCATTTT.

This rearrangement joins TRBV25-1 to TRBJ1-4; unclear D gene. CDR1 is MGHDK, CDR2 SYGVNS, per germline. CDR3 size: 15 residues. V lost 1 base and J lost 3, with 9 bases in between. The CDR3 sequence is CASSESRASNEKLFF. CDR3 DNA: TGTGCCAGCAGTGAATCGCGCGCTTCTAATGAAAAACTGTTTTTT.

In this sample, this clone turned up a few times. V usage is TRBV5-1 and J usage is TRBJ2-2; TRBD1 matches at 11 bases. There are 15 residues in the CDR3. Germline assignment: CDR1 SGHRS and CDR2 YFSETQ. Losses at the gene ends were 0 bases for V and 7 bases for J; bases not matched to a gene: 2. For the CDR3, the DNA is TGCGCCAGCAGCTTGGGGACAGGGGGCATCGGGGAGCTGTTTTTT. Translating gives CASSLGTGGIGELFF.

This chain links TRBV9 with TRBJ2-7, with D perhaps matching TRBD2 (6 bases). The CDR3 is 15 amino acids. V gave up 0 bases and J gave up 2 bases, with 12 bases separating them. Germline CDR1 reads SGDLS; CDR2 reads YYNGEE. The CDR3 spells CASSVAGGATYEQYF. The CDR3 coding sequence is TGTGCCAGCAGCGTAGCTGGCGGGGCGACCTACGAGCAGTACTTC.

This rearrangement joins TRBV18 to TRBJ1-2; TRBD1 aligns across 8 bases. V shed 1 base, J shed 6 bases, and the junction held 7 bases outside the gene matches. Per the germline V gene, CDR1 is KGHSH and CDR2 is LQKENI. The CDR3 totals 15 residues. CDR3 DNA sequence: TGTGCCAGCTCACCACGGGCAGGGGGCGAGCATGGCTACACCTTC. Protein product: CASSPRAGGEHGYTF.